The 5 T cell receptor beta chains given below trace back to one sample, sequenced in a study of identical twins. From the 5' RACE reads, TCRdb called clonotypes with MiXCR, one entry per CDR3 protein. Among roughly 570,000 distinct CDR3 sequences listed, around 9.6% were seen once. A further study also used this sample, focusing on yellow fever vaccine responses in identical twins.

What was sequenced was PBMCs. These receptors originate from a young woman in good health.

As regards this clonotype: One junction end does not reproduce the germline sequence, and a read error may be involved. The gene calls are TRBV15 and TRBJ2-5, with D maybe TRBD1 (6 bases). The CDR3 runs to 16 residues. Germline CDR1 is LNHNV and CDR2 is YYDKDF (reference sequence). Written as DNA, the CDR3 is TGTACCACCAGGTCCTTCTTGGACAGCCACCAAGAGACCCAGTACTTC. This translates into CTTRSFLDSHQETQYF.

This chain uses TRBV6-2 or TRBV6-3 with TRBJ2-3, with 7 nucleotides matching TRBD1. The V and J ends lost 5 bases and 1 base, in that order; junction bases with no gene match: 12. Germline CDR1 and CDR2: MNHEY and SVGEGT. The CDR3 has 17 residues. The CDR3 region has the DNA TGTGCCAGCAGTGGGGGACAGCGCCTCCAGGGCACAGATACGCAGTATTTT. Amino acids: CASSGGQRLQGTDTQYF.

The rearrangement joins TRBV27 to TRBJ2-1, with D possibly matching TRBD2 (6 bases). This CDR3 region has 15 residues. Germline CDR1 MNHEY, CDR2 SMNVEV (reference sequence). Trimming left V 3 bases short and J 12 bases short, with 21 bases between. The CDR3 sequence: CASSFSPGATTGQFF. The CDR3 DNA is TGTGCCAGCAGTTTCTCCCCGGGAGCTACCACTGGGCAGTTCTTC.

This clonotype appeared many times. The chain has TRBV6-1 and TRBJ1-5; a possible D gene is TRBD1 (6 bases). Germline V lookup: CDR1 MNHNS, CDR2 SASEGT. The CDR3 totals 15 residues. Trimming took 6 bases from V and 2 from J, leaving 14 bases between them. The CDR3 loop reads CASSSKTGGNQPQHF. CDR3 DNA sequence: TGTGCCAGCAGCTCCAAGACAGGAGGCAATCAGCCCCAGCATTTT.

This clonotype was seen at least ten times. The rearrangement uses TRBV20-1 and TRBJ2-2; 9 bases line up with TRBD1. Germline CDR1 is DFQATT and CDR2 is SNEGSKA (reference sequence). The CDR3 length is 13 residues. CDR3 region: CSQRTGAAGELFF. CDR3 DNA: TGCAGCCAACGGACAGGGGCCGCCGGGGAGCTGTTTTTT.